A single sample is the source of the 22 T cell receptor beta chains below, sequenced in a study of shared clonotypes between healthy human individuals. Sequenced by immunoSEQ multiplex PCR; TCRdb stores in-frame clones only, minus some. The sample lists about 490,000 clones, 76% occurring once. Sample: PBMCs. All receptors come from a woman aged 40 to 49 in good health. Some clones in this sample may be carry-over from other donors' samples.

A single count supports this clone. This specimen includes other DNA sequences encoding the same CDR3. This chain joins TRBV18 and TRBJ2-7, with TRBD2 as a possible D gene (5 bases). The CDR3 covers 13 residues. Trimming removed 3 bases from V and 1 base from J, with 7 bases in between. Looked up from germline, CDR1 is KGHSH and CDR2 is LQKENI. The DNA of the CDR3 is TGTGCCAGCTCACCCACGGGGTCCTACGAGCAGTACTTC. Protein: CASSPTGSYEQYF. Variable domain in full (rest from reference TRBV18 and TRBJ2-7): NAGVMQNPRHLVRRRGQEARLRCSPMKGHSHVYWYRQLPEEGLKFMVYLQKENIIDESGMPKERFSAEFPKEGPSILRIQQVVRGDSAAYFCASSPTGSYEQYFGPGTRLTVT.

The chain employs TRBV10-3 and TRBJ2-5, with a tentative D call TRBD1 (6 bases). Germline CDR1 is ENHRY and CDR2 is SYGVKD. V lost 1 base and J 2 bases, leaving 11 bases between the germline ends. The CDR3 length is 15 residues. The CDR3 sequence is CAISEFRGPQETQYF. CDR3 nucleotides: TGTGCCATCAGTGAGTTCAGGGGCCCACAAGAGACCCAGTACTTC.

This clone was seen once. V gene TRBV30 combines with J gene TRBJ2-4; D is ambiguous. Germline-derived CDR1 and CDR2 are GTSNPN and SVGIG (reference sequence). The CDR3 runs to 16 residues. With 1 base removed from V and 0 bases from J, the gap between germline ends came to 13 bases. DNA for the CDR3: TGTGCCTGGAGTGGGGCGTGGTCGGGAGCCAAAAACATTCAGTACTTC. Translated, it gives CAWSGAWSGAKNIQYF.

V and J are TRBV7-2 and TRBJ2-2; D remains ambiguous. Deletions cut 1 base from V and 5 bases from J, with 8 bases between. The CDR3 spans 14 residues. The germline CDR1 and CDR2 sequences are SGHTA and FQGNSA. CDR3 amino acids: CASSLVSRTGELFF. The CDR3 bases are TGTGCCAGCAGCTTAGTGTCCAGAACCGGGGAGCTGTTTTTT.

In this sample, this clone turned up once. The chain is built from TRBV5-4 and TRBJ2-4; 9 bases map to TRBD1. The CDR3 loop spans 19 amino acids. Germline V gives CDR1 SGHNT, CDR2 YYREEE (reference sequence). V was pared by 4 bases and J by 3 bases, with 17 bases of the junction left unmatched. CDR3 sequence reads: CASSLRRGQGRGNKNIQYF. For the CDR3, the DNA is TGTGCCAGCAGCCTCCGGCGGGGACAGGGTCGCGGGAACAAAAACATTCAGTACTTC.

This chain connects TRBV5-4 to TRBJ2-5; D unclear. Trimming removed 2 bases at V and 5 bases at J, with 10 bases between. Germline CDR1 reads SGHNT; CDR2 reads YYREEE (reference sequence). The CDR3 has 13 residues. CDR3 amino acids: CASSFEVAETQYF. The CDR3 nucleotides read TGTGCCAGCAGCTTTGAGGTAGCCGAGACCCAGTACTTC.

The CDR3 reads CSVEAPGLAGAINEQFF. CDR3 nucleotides: TGCAGCGTTGAAGCGCCCGGACTAGCGGGAGCGATCAATGAGCAGTTCTTC. V usage is TRBV29-1 and J usage is TRBJ2-1; 13 nucleotides align to TRBD2. The CDR3 length is 17 residues. V lost 1 base to trimming and J lost 6 bases; unmatched junction nucleotides: 9. Germline V CDR1 and CDR2: SQVTM, ANQGSEA.

CDR3 in amino acids: CASTPSQGATDTQYF. As DNA, the CDR3 is TGCGCCAGCACACCAAGTCAGGGGGCCACAGATACGCAGTATTTT. The V call is TRBV4-1, the J call TRBJ2-3; 8 bases line up with TRBD1. Germline V CDR1 and CDR2: MGHRA, YSYEKL. J was trimmed by 2 bases and V by 7 bases; bases with no gene match: 8. CDR3 length equals 15 residues.

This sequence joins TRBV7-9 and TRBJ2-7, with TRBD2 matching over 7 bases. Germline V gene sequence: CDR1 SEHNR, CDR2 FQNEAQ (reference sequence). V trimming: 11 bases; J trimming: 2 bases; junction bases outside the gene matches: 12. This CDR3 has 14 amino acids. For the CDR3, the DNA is TGTGCCTCTACCCCGGCGGGAGCCACCTACGAGCAGTACTTC. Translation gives CASTPAGATYEQYF.

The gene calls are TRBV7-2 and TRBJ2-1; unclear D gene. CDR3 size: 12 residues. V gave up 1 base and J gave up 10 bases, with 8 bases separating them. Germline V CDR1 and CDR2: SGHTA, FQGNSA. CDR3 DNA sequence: TGTGCCAGCAGCTTAGATATCGGCGAGCAGTTCTTC. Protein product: CASSLDIGEQFF.

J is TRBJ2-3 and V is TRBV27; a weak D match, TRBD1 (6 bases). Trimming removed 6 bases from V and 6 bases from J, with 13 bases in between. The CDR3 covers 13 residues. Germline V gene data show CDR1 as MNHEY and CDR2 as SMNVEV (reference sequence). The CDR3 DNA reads TGTGCCAGCAGAACAGGGTCGCGGGATACGCAGTATTTT. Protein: CASRTGSRDTQYF.

The CDR3 DNA sequence: TGTGCCTGGAGTATTCAGGGTTACGAGCAGTACTTC. The encoded protein is CAWSIQGYEQYF. J is TRBJ2-5 and V is TRBV30, with a possible D match to TRBD1 (5 bases). The J call may be in error: the DNA end matches TRBJ2-7 better. Germline V gene sequence: CDR1 GTSNPN, CDR2 SVGIG (reference sequence). The CDR3 covers 12 residues.

The CDR3 coding sequence is TGTGCCAGCTCAAGGGACAGGGTTGGCGAGCAGTACTTC. It translates to CASSRDRVGEQYF. This chain uses TRBV18 with TRBJ2-7; TRBD1 agrees at 9 bases. Germline V CDR1 and CDR2: KGHSH, LQKENI. J lost 6 bases, V lost 5 bases, and 5 bases had no gene match. CDR3 length: 13 residues.

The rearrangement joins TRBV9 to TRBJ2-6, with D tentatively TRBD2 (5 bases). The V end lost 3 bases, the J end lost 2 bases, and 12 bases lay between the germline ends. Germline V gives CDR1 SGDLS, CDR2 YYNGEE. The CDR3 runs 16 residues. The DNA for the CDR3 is TGTGCCAGCAGCGCCGTTGGAGGTACTGGGGCCAACGTCCTGACTTTC. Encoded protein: CASSAVGGTGANVLTF.

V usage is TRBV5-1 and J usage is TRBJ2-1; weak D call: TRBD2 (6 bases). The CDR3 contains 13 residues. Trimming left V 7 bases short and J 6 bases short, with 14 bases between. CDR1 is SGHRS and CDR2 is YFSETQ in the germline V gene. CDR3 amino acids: CASSGEPSNEQFF. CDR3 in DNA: TGCGCCAGCTCGGGGGAACCATCCAATGAGCAGTTCTTC.

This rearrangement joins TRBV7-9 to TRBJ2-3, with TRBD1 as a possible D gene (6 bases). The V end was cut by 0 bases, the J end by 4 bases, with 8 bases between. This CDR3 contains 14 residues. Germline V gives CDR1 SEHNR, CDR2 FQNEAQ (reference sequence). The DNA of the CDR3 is TGTGCCAGCAGCTTAGCATACAGGGCAGATACGCAGTATTTT. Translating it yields CASSLAYRADTQYF. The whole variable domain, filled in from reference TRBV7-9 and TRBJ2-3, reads DTGVSQNPRHKITKRGQNVTFRCDPISEHNRLYWYRQTLGQGPEFLTYFQNEAQLEKSRLLSDRFSAERPKGSFSTLEIQRTEQGDSAMYLCASSLAYRADTQYFGPGTRLTVL.

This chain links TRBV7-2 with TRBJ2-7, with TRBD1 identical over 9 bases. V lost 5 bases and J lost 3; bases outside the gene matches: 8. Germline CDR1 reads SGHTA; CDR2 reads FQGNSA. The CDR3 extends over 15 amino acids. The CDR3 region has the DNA TGTGCCAGCAGCCTGGACAGGGGATTACTCTACGAGCAGTACTTC. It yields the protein CASSLDRGLLYEQYF.

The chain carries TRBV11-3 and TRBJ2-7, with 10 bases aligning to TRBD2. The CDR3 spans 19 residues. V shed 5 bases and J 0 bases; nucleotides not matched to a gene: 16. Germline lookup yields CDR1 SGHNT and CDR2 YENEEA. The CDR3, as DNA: TGTGCCAGCAGCCCTAGGGGGGGGACTAGCGCGAATCGCTCCTACGAGCAGTACTTC. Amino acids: CASSPRGGTSANRSYEQYF. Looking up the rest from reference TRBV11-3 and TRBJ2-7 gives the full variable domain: EAGVVQSPRYKIIEKKQPVAFWCNPISGHNTLYWYLQNLGQGPELLIRYENEEAVDDSQLPKDRFSAERLKGVDSTLKIQPAELGDSAVYLCASSPRGGTSANRSYEQYFGPGTRLTVT.

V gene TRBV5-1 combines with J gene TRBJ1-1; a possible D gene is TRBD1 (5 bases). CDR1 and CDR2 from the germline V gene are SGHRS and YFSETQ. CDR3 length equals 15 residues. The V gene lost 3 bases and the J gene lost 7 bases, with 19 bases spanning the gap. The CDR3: CASSSAGLTGGEAFF. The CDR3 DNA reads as TGCGCCAGCAGCTCCGCGGGACTAACCGGGGGTGAAGCTTTCTTT.

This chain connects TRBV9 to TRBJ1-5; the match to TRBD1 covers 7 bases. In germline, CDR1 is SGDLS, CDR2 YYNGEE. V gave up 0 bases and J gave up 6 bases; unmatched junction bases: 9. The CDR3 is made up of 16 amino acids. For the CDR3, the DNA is TGTGCCAGCAGCGTAGGTGTTGGAGGGGGCACTCAGCCCCAGCATTTT. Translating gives CASSVGVGGGTQPQHF.

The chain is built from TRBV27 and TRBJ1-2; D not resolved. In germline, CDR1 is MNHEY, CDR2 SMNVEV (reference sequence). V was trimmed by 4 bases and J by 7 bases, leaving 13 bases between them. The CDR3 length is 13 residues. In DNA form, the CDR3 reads TGTGCCAGCAGTTCCCACCCGAGAGGTGGCTACACCTTC. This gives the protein CASSSHPRGGYTF.

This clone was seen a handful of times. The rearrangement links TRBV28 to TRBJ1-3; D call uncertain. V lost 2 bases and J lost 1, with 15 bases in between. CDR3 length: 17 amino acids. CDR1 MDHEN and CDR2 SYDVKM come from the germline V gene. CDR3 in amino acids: CASSLSWRGGSGNTIYF. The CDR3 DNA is TGTGCCAGCAGTTTAAGTTGGCGGGGAGGGTCTGGAAACACCATATATTTT.